The rows below give T cell receptor beta chains drawn from one sample of a study of naive and memory T cell subsets. TCRdb re-analysed the UMI-ligation and nested PCR reads in MiXCR, keeping a single row per CDR3 protein. The data hold approximately 89,000 distinct CDR3 sequences, with roughly 7% observed a single time. Sample: central memory CD4+ T cells from blood. These receptors originate from a human donor in good health. Both conserved end residues are part of each CDR3. Each record gives: D gene, J gene, V gene, CDR3 length, clone size, CDR3 protein, CDR3 DNA. D genes are given only for firm matches. Size values are once, few and many counts, or a class for expanded clones, and some rows have none.

D: TRBD1; J: TRBJ2-5; V: TRBV7-2; length: 14; size: many; CDR3: CASSLAGQQETQYF; DNA: TGTGCCAGCAGCTTAGCGGGACAGCAAGAGACCCAGTACTTC
D: TRBD2; J: TRBJ2-3; V: TRBV20-1; length: 15; size: many; CDR3: CSANRLAGPTDTQYF; DNA: TGCAGTGCCAATCGACTAGCGGGGCCCACAGATACGCAGTATTTT
D: TRBD2; J: TRBJ2-2; V: TRBV15; length: 16; size: -; CDR3: CATSRQTSGVTGELFF; DNA: TGTGCCACCAGCCGTCAGACTAGCGGGGTCACCGGGGAGCTGTTTTTT
D: TRBD2; J: TRBJ2-2; V: TRBV4-2; length: 19; size: -; CDR3: CASSPRDGRGSGFTGELFF; DNA: TGTGCCAGCAGCCCACGCGACGGGAGGGGTAGCGGGTTCACCGGGGAGCTGTTTTTT
D: TRBD2; J: TRBJ2-7; V: TRBV3-1; length: 17; size: many; CDR3: CASSRGGVAGASYEQYF; DNA: TGTGCCAGCAGCCGAGGGGGGGTAGCGGGAGCCTCCTACGAGCAGTACTTC
D: -; J: TRBJ2-1; V: TRBV19; length: 14; size: few; CDR3: CASSISGYYNEQFF; DNA: TGTGCCAGTAGTATATCAGGGTACTACAATGAGCAGTTCTTC
D: TRBD2; J: TRBJ2-5; V: TRBV12-3/TRBV12-4; length: 13; size: -; CDR3: CATGIAGQETQYF; DNA: TGTGCCACCGGAATAGCGGGGCAAGAGACCCAGTACTTC
D: -; J: TRBJ1-5; V: TRBV7-3; length: 13; size: many; CDR3: CASSRGSNQPQHF; DNA: TGTGCCAGCAGTCGGGGAAGCAATCAGCCCCAGCATTTT
D: -; J: TRBJ1-6; V: TRBV7-2; length: 14; size: many; CDR3: CASSLLTRAPLLHF; DNA: TGTGCCAGCAGCTTACTTACGCGGGCGCCGTTACTCCACTTT
D: -; J: TRBJ2-2; V: TRBV5-1; length: 15; size: -; CDR3: CASSLAIYNTGELFF; DNA: TGCGCCAGCAGCTTGGCCATCTACAACACCGGGGAGCTGTTTTTT
D: -; J: TRBJ1-1; V: TRBV27; length: 14; size: many; CDR3: CASSRDNRYTEAFF; DNA: TGTGCCAGCAGCAGGGATAACAGATACACTGAAGCTTTCTTT
D: TRBD2; J: TRBJ2-7; V: TRBV4-2; length: 15; size: many; CDR3: CASSQEASGPYEQYF; DNA: TGTGCCAGCAGCCAAGAGGCTAGCGGGCCCTACGAGCAGTACTTC
D: -; J: TRBJ1-5; V: TRBV7-2; length: 15; size: many; CDR3: CASSSADGGNQPQHF; DNA: TGTGCCAGCAGCTCAGCGGACGGAGGCAATCAGCCCCAGCATTTT
D: -; J: TRBJ1-5; V: TRBV24-1; length: 15; size: many; CDR3: CATSDPTELNQPQHF; DNA: TGTGCCACCAGTGACCCTACAGAGTTAAATCAGCCCCAGCATTTT
D: TRBD1; J: TRBJ2-3; V: TRBV5-1; length: 16; size: -; CDR3: CASTRDRAGGTDTQYF; DNA: TGCGCCAGCACCCGAGACAGGGCAGGGGGCACAGATACGCAGTATTTT
D: TRBD2; J: TRBJ2-7; V: TRBV20-1; length: 18; size: many; CDR3: CSASIPGTSGSWVDEQYF; DNA: TGCAGTGCTTCTATCCCCGGGACTAGCGGGAGTTGGGTAGACGAGCAGTACTTC
D: -; J: TRBJ1-4; V: TRBV10-3; length: 14; size: many; CDR3: CAISDGDWNEKLFF; DNA: TGTGCCATCAGTGACGGGGATTGGAATGAAAAACTGTTTTTT
D: TRBD2; J: TRBJ2-1; V: TRBV13; length: 16; size: -; CDR3: CASSSRASGGDNEQFF; DNA: TGTGCCAGCAGCTCCAGGGCCAGCGGGGGGGACAATGAGCAGTTCTTC
D: TRBD1; J: TRBJ1-2; V: TRBV12-3/TRBV12-4; length: 13; size: many; CDR3: CASSLKGATGYTF; DNA: TGTGCCAGCAGTTTAAAGGGGGCGACCGGCTACACCTTC
D: TRBD1; J: TRBJ2-5; V: TRBV29-1; length: 13; size: -; CDR3: CSVAQGVGETQYF; DNA: TGCAGCGTTGCCCAGGGGGTGGGAGAGACCCAGTACTTC
D: TRBD2; J: TRBJ2-1; V: TRBV20-1; length: 17; size: few; CDR3: CSAEGLAGVKTYNEQFF; DNA: TGCAGTGCAGAGGGACTAGCGGGAGTCAAGACCTACAATGAGCAGTTCTTC
D: -; J: TRBJ2-1; V: TRBV24-1; length: 15; size: -; CDR3: CATSAYKAGGDEQFF; DNA: TGTGCCACCAGTGCCTATAAGGCAGGGGGGGATGAGCAGTTCTTC
D: -; J: TRBJ1-5; V: TRBV12-3/TRBV12-4; length: 16; size: many; CDR3: CASREQALVGNQPQHF; DNA: TGTGCCAGCAGGGAACAGGCCCTGGTGGGCAATCAGCCCCAGCATTTT
D: -; J: TRBJ2-6; V: TRBV30; length: 16; size: -; CDR3: CAWTRRSNSGANVLTF; DNA: TGTGCCTGGACCAGGAGGTCCAACTCTGGGGCCAACGTCCTGACTTTC
D: -; J: TRBJ2-3; V: TRBV6-5; length: 16; size: many; CDR3: CASRVASLGSTDTQYF; DNA: TGTGCCAGCAGGGTTGCCTCGCTTGGCTCCACAGATACGCAGTATTTT
D: TRBD1; J: TRBJ1-2; V: TRBV7-2; length: 14; size: few; CDR3: CASSQNRGDYGYTF; DNA: TGTGCCAGCAGCCAGAACAGGGGCGACTATGGCTACACCTTC
D: TRBD1; J: TRBJ1-2; V: TRBV29-1; length: 15; size: many; CDR3: CSAGGQGTPLGGYTF; DNA: TGCAGCGCCGGGGGACAGGGGACTCCCCTCGGAGGCTACACCTTC
D: TRBD2; J: TRBJ2-7; V: TRBV19; length: 16; size: many; CDR3: CASSSLAGGLIYEQYF; DNA: TGTGCCAGTAGTAGTCTAGCGGGAGGGCTAATCTACGAGCAGTACTTC
D: -; J: TRBJ2-7; V: TRBV27; length: 13; size: -; CDR3: CASSLRLGGEQYF; DNA: TGTGCCAGCAGTTTACGACTAGGGGGCGAGCAGTACTTC
D: -; J: TRBJ2-7; V: TRBV7-2; length: 15; size: many; CDR3: CASSLAPGVSYEQYF; DNA: TGTGCCAGCAGCTTAGCTCCAGGGGTTTCCTACGAGCAGTACTTC
D: -; J: TRBJ2-3; V: TRBV7-2; length: 12; size: many; CDR3: CASSAYTDTQYF; DNA: TGTGCCAGCAGCGCCTATACAGATACGCAGTATTTT
D: -; J: TRBJ2-6; V: TRBV5-1; length: 16; size: many; CDR3: CASSLLQGESANVLTF; DNA: TGCGCCAGCAGCTTGTTGCAGGGAGAGTCGGCCAACGTCCTGACTTTC
D: -; J: TRBJ2-7; V: TRBV6-6; length: 15; size: few; CDR3: CASSYLSGPSYEQYF; DNA: TGTGCCAGCAGTTACTTAAGCGGGCCCTCCTACGAGCAGTACTTC
D: -; J: TRBJ1-5; V: TRBV29-1; length: 12; size: many; CDR3: CSVRNSNQPQHF; DNA: TGCAGCGTCCGAAATAGCAATCAGCCCCAGCATTTT
D: TRBD2; J: TRBJ2-7; V: TRBV19; length: 16; size: -; CDR3: CASSTPQTSGVYEQYF; DNA: TGTGCCAGTAGTACTCCACAAACTAGCGGGGTTTACGAGCAGTACTTC
D: TRBD2; J: TRBJ2-1; V: TRBV5-6; length: 15; size: few; CDR3: CASSREGLAHNEQFF; DNA: TGTGCCAGCAGCCGTGAGGGACTAGCGCACAATGAGCAGTTCTTC
D: -; J: TRBJ2-1; V: TRBV28; length: 14; size: many; CDR3: CASKTWVGRNEQFF; DNA: TGTGCCAGCAAAACCTGGGTGGGGAGAAATGAGCAGTTCTTC
D: -; J: TRBJ2-7; V: TRBV18; length: 13; size: many; CDR3: CASSPGLKYEQYF; DNA: TGTGCCAGCTCACCCGGGCTCAAATACGAGCAGTACTTC
D: -; J: TRBJ2-5; V: TRBV7-2; length: 13; size: many; CDR3: CASSLFGQETQYF; DNA: TGTGCCAGCAGCTTATTTGGACAAGAGACCCAGTACTTC
D: TRBD1; J: TRBJ1-6; V: TRBV3-1; length: 15; size: many; CDR3: CASTQGAGDNSPLHF; DNA: TGTGCCAGCACCCAGGGGGCTGGCGATAATTCACCCCTCCACTTT
D: -; J: TRBJ1-1; V: TRBV20-1; length: 12; size: -; CDR3: CSARRGDTEAFF; DNA: TGCAGTGCTAGACGGGGGGACACTGAAGCTTTCTTT
D: -; J: TRBJ2-7; V: TRBV21-1; length: 15; size: -; CDR3: CVSSTLNRDSHEQYF; DNA: TGTGTCAGCAGCACCCTTAATCGGGACAGCCACGAGCAGTACTTC
D: TRBD1; J: TRBJ2-7; V: TRBV14; length: 16; size: many; CDR3: CASSPYGTGGSYEQYF; DNA: TGTGCCAGCAGCCCCTATGGGACAGGGGGCTCCTACGAGCAGTACTTC
D: TRBD2; J: TRBJ2-3; V: TRBV5-1; length: 15; size: few; CDR3: CASSLGREGPDTQYF; DNA: TGCGCCAGCAGCTTGGGCAGGGAGGGACCAGATACGCAGTATTTT
D: TRBD2; J: TRBJ2-7; V: TRBV20-1; length: 15; size: many; CDR3: CSIAGGLAGDYEQYF; DNA: TGCAGCATAGCGGGGGGACTAGCGGGGGACTACGAGCAGTACTTC
D: TRBD1; J: TRBJ1-1; V: TRBV11-3; length: 14; size: many; CDR3: CASSIYQGDTEAFF; DNA: TGTGCCAGCAGCATATACCAGGGGGACACTGAAGCTTTCTTT
D: -; J: TRBJ2-3; V: TRBV5-1; length: 14; size: many; CDR3: CASSLQGHSDTQYF; DNA: TGCGCCAGCAGCTTACAGGGACACTCAGATACGCAGTATTTT
D: -; J: TRBJ2-5; V: TRBV29-1; length: 14; size: few; CDR3: CSVGARGVSETQYF; DNA: TGCAGCGTGGGGGCCAGGGGGGTGTCAGAGACCCAGTACTTC
D: TRBD2; J: TRBJ2-2; V: TRBV29-1; length: 16; size: few; CDR3: CSAKGGLAGASGELFF; DNA: TGCAGCGCAAAGGGGGGACTAGCGGGAGCATCCGGGGAGCTGTTTTTT